This T cell receptor (beta chain) was identified during a study of beta chain features in type 1 diabetes (dated by TCRdb to the late 2010s). At the level of the whole study: Mean age, gender distribution, total cell number and subset yield were not different between patients and healthy donors. A total of roughly 100 million sorted cells were examined across all samples, and RNA yield correlated strongly with the number of cells per subset. In the study, TCRB repertoires of sorted circulating CD4+ T cell subsets from recently diagnosed type 1 diabetes patients were compared with those of matched healthy donors. Whereas all 28 donors provided naive and central memory subsets, regulatory and stem cell-like memory subsets were isolated from just 8 patients and about 8 healthy donors. Broader findings and caveats from the paper: Shorter templates might be favored by PCR, yet because patient and control samples were amplified and corrected together, any such skew would affect both groups equally. Fewer insertions and more nucleotide deletions at VDJ recombination sites were observed in patients with type 1 diabetes, implying thymic rearrangement abnormalities. Because the HLA sub-analyses included only small numbers of individuals, any influence of HLA type on TCRB rearrangement was left unresolved. Because cDNA rather than genomic DNA was sequenced, highly expressing activated cells could have been over-represented, although no difference in activation and CD3 levels was found between groups. Naive, central memory and regulatory TCRB repertoires appeared to be more similar among patients than among healthy donors. Type 1 diabetes patients showed a moderate but significant shortening of TCRB CDR3 length in all four CD4+ subsets.

The High Capacity cDNA Reverse Transcription Kit was used to reverse transcribe all of the isolated RNA, meaning that expressed TCRB transcripts were what got sequenced. Naive, central memory and regulatory T cell samples underwent deep immunoSEQ sequencing, averaging roughly 3.3 million total reads per sample. Sorted cells were lysed in RLT buffer and RNA was extracted with DNase-treated RNeasy Micro or Mini kits, depending on cell number. To prevent cross-contamination, each cell subset was processed individually, whereas patient and healthy donor samples were processed jointly. The immunoSEQ multiplex PCR was used to amplify TCRB sequences from cDNA, generating 87-bp fragments that spanned the CDR3 region. Sequencing of the amplicons was done on the Illumina HiSeq platform. Processing in the source paper ran as follows. PCR bias was corrected computationally using synthetic template baselines, and reads within Hamming distance 2 were collapsed, with unmergeable singletons discarded. Reads were aligned to IMGT to assign V, D and J genes, CDR3 length, and insertions or deletions at six rearrangement sites. Within each subset, clonotype counts were normalized to sorted cell number, after which true diversity and Gini coefficients were computed with the tcR R package. The overlap coefficient, calculated on TCRB nucleotide sequences, was used to quantify repertoire sharing. What TCRdb holds here is the immuneACCESS table cut down to in-frame rearrangements. Part of the clones is not present; checked against another copy, under half of the missing clones reflect an unresolved V gene, and the others are unexplained. D and trimming were read from the DNA, whereas the V and J calls and clone size are those reported in that table. The sample yields 150,000 to 200,000 clones; roughly an eighth were counted once. Of the sample, 0.62% falls within the top ten clones.

Each donor gave one peripheral blood draw, about 110 mL on average, collected into heparinised tubes. A BD FACSAria II was used to sort naive, central memory, regulatory and stem cell-like memory CD4+ T cells with a panel that included CD45RO, CCR7, CD25, CD127, CD95 and CD27. All sorted populations exceeded 95% purity. PBMCs were isolated right away by Lymphoprep density gradient centrifugation and were stained directly, without culture. To minimize batch effects, samples were stained and sorted in pairs, one healthy donor with one patient per experiment. This clone was observed a few times. There is no known antigen for this receptor. Per-nucleotide qualities are absent, and no much larger clonotype sits a single base away. The germline V gene gives CDR1 as KGHSH and CDR2 as LQKENI. The junction carries 8 bases between V and J, which are trimmed by 1 base and 2 bases respectively. The CDR3 measures 14 amino acids from cysteine to phenylalanine. Only the CDR3 part of the read is kept: 42 bases, read in frame from the first base.

The V gene is TRBV18 and the J gene is TRBJ2-5, with TRBD1 as a weak D call on 6 bases. Sample: central memory CD4+ T cells from blood. The TCR originated in a woman under 30 in good health. The nucleotide sequence reads TGTGCCAGCTCACCACGGGACAAACAAGAGACCCAGTACTTC. This yields the protein CASSPRDKQETQYF.